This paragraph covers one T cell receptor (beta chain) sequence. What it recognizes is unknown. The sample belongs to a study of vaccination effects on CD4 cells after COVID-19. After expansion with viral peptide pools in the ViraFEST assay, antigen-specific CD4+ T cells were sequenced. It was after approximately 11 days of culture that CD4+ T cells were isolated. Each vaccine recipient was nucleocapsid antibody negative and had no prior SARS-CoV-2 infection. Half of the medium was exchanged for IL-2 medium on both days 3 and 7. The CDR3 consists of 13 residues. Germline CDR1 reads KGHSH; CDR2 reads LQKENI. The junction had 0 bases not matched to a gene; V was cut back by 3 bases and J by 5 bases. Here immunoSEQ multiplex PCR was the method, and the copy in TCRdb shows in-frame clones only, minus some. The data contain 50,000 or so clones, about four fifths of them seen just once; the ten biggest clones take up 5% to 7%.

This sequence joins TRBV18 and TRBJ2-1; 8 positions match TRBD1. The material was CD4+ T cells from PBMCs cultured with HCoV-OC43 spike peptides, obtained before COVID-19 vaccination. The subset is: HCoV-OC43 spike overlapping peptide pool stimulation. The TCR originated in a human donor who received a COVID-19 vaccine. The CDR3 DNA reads TGTGCCAGCTCACCGGGACAGGACAATGAGCAGTTCTTC. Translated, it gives CASSPGQDNEQFF.